The clone carrying this T cell receptor beta chain was seen ten or more times. The record originates from a study of human T cells and chemical hapten exposure. Trimming removed 7 bases from V and 1 base from J, with 11 bases in between. The CDR3 runs 13 residues. Described time point: patch test 2, 6 weeks after DPC sensitization. Treatment in this sample: therapeutic diphenylcyclopropenone sensitization with weekly scalp DPC. TCRdb re-analysed the RACE reads in MiXCR, keeping a single row per CDR3 protein. In the table there are under 450,000 distinct CDR3 sequences, about 6% of which are singletons.

This TCR came from a woman younger than 30 with alopecia areata. Some clones in this sample may be carry-over from other donors' samples. The starting material was whole blood, obtained in connection with sensitization to the hapten diphenylcyclopropenone (DPC). V is TRBV12-3 or TRBV12-4 and J is TRBJ2-7, with D hard to call. The CDR3 DNA is TGTGCCAGCACCTTTGGGGATTCCTACGAGCAGTACTTC. Amino acids: CASTFGDSYEQYF.